The rows below give T cell receptor beta chains drawn from one sample of a study of blood T cell repertoires in COVID-19. Some clones are missing from TCRdb's copy, which holds only in-frame ones; the method was immunoSEQ multiplex PCR. The profile covers roughly 74,000 clones, with roughly four fifths appearing a single time and over 35% taken by the ten largest. The sequenced material came from peripheral blood. The receptors here all came from a man in his 70s with acute or convalescent COVID-19. The CDR3 runs from the conserved cysteine through the conserved F or W. A D gene is named only where the DNA matches it firmly. Clone size is stated in some rows and not others, as once, few, many or a class when expanded.

v_gene: TRBV7-6; j_gene: TRBJ2-2; d_gene: TRBD1; abundance: .; CDR3aa: CASSTGPDRGTGELFF; CDR3nt: TGTGCCAGCAGCACAGGGCCGGACAGGGGGACCGGGGAGCTGTTTTTT
v_gene: TRBV21-1; j_gene: TRBJ1-1; d_gene: .; abundance: .; CDR3aa: CASATDTRNTEAFF; CDR3nt: TGTGCCAGCGCAACCGACACTCGGAACACTGAAGCTTTCTTT
v_gene: TRBV15; j_gene: TRBJ2-4; d_gene: .; abundance: .; CDR3aa: CATSRAVGGADIQYF; CDR3nt: TGTGCCACCAGCAGAGCCGTTGGGGGGGCGGACATTCAGTACTTC
v_gene: TRBV3-1/TRBV3-2; j_gene: TRBJ2-2; d_gene: TRBD1; abundance: few; CDR3aa: CASSQRGHRGTGELFF; CDR3nt: TGTGCCAGCAGCCAAAGAGGTCACAGGGGGACCGGGGAGCTGTTTTTT
v_gene: TRBV4-1; j_gene: TRBJ2-1; d_gene: TRBD2; abundance: .; CDR3aa: CASSHPKAGTSGGSFVNEQFF; CDR3nt: TGCGCCAGCAGCCATCCCAAGGCCGGGACTAGCGGTGGGTCATTCGTTAATGAGCAGTTCTTC
v_gene: TRBV6-1; j_gene: TRBJ1-5; d_gene: .; abundance: .; CDR3aa: CASSEAGGPGQPQHF; CDR3nt: TGTGCCAGCAGTGAAGCAGGCGGGCCCGGGCAGCCCCAGCATTTT
v_gene: TRBV4-2; j_gene: TRBJ2-7; d_gene: TRBD1; abundance: .; CDR3aa: CASSFRQGPYEQYF; CDR3nt: TGTGCCAGCAGCTTTCGACAGGGACCCTACGAGCAGTACTTC
v_gene: TRBV9; j_gene: TRBJ2-1; d_gene: TRBD2; abundance: .; CDR3aa: CASSTGTSGGVYNEQFF; CDR3nt: TGTGCCAGCAGCACCGGGACTAGCGGGGGGGTCTACAATGAGCAGTTCTTC
v_gene: TRBV19; j_gene: TRBJ1-2; d_gene: TRBD1; abundance: .; CDR3aa: CASSRGQGNYGYTF; CDR3nt: TGTGCCAGTAGTCGGGGACAGGGCAACTATGGCTACACCTTC
v_gene: TRBV24-1; j_gene: TRBJ2-6; d_gene: .; abundance: .; CDR3aa: CATSDSRPGANVLTF; CDR3nt: TGTGCCACCAGTGATTCGCGCCCTGGGGCCAACGTCCTGACTTTC
v_gene: TRBV19; j_gene: TRBJ2-1; d_gene: .; abundance: .; CDR3aa: CASSSADSNEQFF; CDR3nt: TGTGCCAGTAGTTCCGCGGACAGCAATGAGCAGTTCTTC
v_gene: TRBV5-4; j_gene: TRBJ2-5; d_gene: TRBD2; abundance: few; CDR3aa: CASSRERGQETQYF; CDR3nt: TGTGCCAGCAGCCGGGAGCGGGGGCAAGAGACCCAGTACTTC
v_gene: TRBV15; j_gene: TRBJ2-7; d_gene: TRBD1; abundance: .; CDR3aa: CATSRTNRGPYEQYF; CDR3nt: TGTGCCACCAGCAGAACAAACAGGGGGCCCTACGAGCAGTACTTC
v_gene: TRBV2; j_gene: TRBJ2-1; d_gene: .; abundance: .; CDR3aa: CASSDLARYNEQFF; CDR3nt: TGTGCCAGCAGTGATCTAGCGCGGTACAATGAGCAGTTCTTC
v_gene: TRBV5-1; j_gene: TRBJ1-4; d_gene: TRBD1; abundance: .; CDR3aa: CASSYGDRDDEKLFF; CDR3nt: TGCGCCAGCAGCTACGGGGACAGGGATGATGAAAAACTGTTTTTT
v_gene: TRBV19; j_gene: TRBJ1-3; d_gene: .; abundance: few; CDR3aa: CASSTPGRGSGNTIYF; CDR3nt: TGTGCCAGTAGTACTCCGGGCCGGGGCTCTGGAAACACCATATATTTT
v_gene: TRBV3-1/TRBV3-2; j_gene: TRBJ2-1; d_gene: .; abundance: .; CDR3aa: CASSTGGSSYNEQFF; CDR3nt: TGTGCCAGCAGCACCGGGGGAAGCTCCTACAATGAGCAGTTCTTC
v_gene: TRBV27; j_gene: TRBJ1-5; d_gene: TRBD1; abundance: .; CDR3aa: CASSFGRGQGKNQPQHF; CDR3nt: TGTGCCAGCAGTTTCGGCCGGGGACAGGGTAAGAATCAGCCCCAGCATTTT
v_gene: TRBV5-6; j_gene: TRBJ1-2; d_gene: .; abundance: .; CDR3aa: CASSLPLGLQGDYGYTF; CDR3nt: TGTGCCAGCAGCTTGCCTCTGGGGCTACAGGGAGACTATGGCTACACCTTC
v_gene: TRBV9; j_gene: TRBJ1-5; d_gene: TRBD1; abundance: .; CDR3aa: CASSGDRGNQPQHF; CDR3nt: TGTGCCAGCAGCGGTGACAGGGGCAATCAGCCCCAGCATTTT
v_gene: TRBV5-1; j_gene: TRBJ2-2; d_gene: TRBD2; abundance: .; CDR3aa: CASSTSGVTGELFF; CDR3nt: TGCGCCAGTTCTACTAGCGGGGTTACCGGGGAGCTGTTTTTT
v_gene: TRBV7-2; j_gene: TRBJ2-3; d_gene: .; abundance: once; CDR3aa: CASSGGTASTDTQYF; CDR3nt: TGTGCCAGCAGCGGGGGGACAGCGAGCACAGATACGCAGTATTTT
v_gene: TRBV27; j_gene: TRBJ1-2; d_gene: TRBD1; abundance: .; CDR3aa: CASSFKPRDRGRGGYTF; CDR3nt: TGTGCCAGCAGTTTCAAACCCCGGGACAGGGGGCGAGGAGGCTACACCTTC
v_gene: TRBV7-2; j_gene: TRBJ2-2; d_gene: .; abundance: .; CDR3aa: CASSSRQGGTGELFF; CDR3nt: TGTGCCAGCAGCTCTAGACAGGGAGGCACCGGGGAGCTGTTTTTT
v_gene: TRBV16; j_gene: TRBJ1-4; d_gene: .; abundance: once; CDR3aa: CASRRGSTNEKLFF; CDR3nt: TGTGCCAGCAGGCGGGGATCAACTAATGAAAAACTGTTTTTT
v_gene: TRBV5-4; j_gene: TRBJ2-1; d_gene: .; abundance: once; CDR3aa: CASSLEGGAANEQFF; CDR3nt: TGTGCCAGCAGCTTGGAGGGGGGGGCGGCAAATGAGCAGTTCTTC
v_gene: TRBV11-2; j_gene: TRBJ1-2; d_gene: .; abundance: .; CDR3aa: CASSRPFPGWGYTF; CDR3nt: TGTGCCAGCAGCCGCCCGTTTCCAGGATGGGGCTACACCTTC
v_gene: TRBV5-1; j_gene: TRBJ1-1; d_gene: TRBD1; abundance: .; CDR3aa: CASSAWDRGIEAFF; CDR3nt: TGCGCCAGCAGCGCCTGGGACAGGGGGATTGAAGCTTTCTTT
v_gene: TRBV19; j_gene: TRBJ2-7; d_gene: TRBD2; abundance: .; CDR3aa: CASRTSGRSEQYF; CDR3nt: TGTGCCTCGAGGACTAGCGGGAGGTCTGAGCAGTACTTC
v_gene: TRBV6-1; j_gene: TRBJ1-2; d_gene: .; abundance: .; CDR3aa: CASSEAGLINYGYTF; CDR3nt: TGTGCCAGCAGTGAAGCCGGACTGATTAACTATGGCTACACCTTC
v_gene: TRBV19; j_gene: TRBJ1-5; d_gene: .; abundance: .; CDR3aa: CASSRGRGSNQPQHF; CDR3nt: TGTGCCAGTAGTAGGGGAAGGGGTAGCAATCAGCCCCAGCATTTT
v_gene: TRBV28; j_gene: TRBJ2-5; d_gene: .; abundance: .; CDR3aa: CASSLSGMGQETQYF; CDR3nt: TGTGCCAGCAGTTTATCCGGGATGGGTCAAGAGACCCAGTACTTC
v_gene: TRBV11-2; j_gene: TRBJ1-4; d_gene: TRBD1; abundance: .; CDR3aa: CASSPRTGNNEKLFF; CDR3nt: TGTGCCAGCAGCCCCCGGACAGGGAATAATGAAAAACTGTTTTTT
v_gene: TRBV20-1; j_gene: TRBJ2-7; d_gene: TRBD1; abundance: .; CDR3aa: CSASTGTGVYEQYF; CDR3nt: TGCAGTGCCAGTACCGGGACAGGGGTCTACGAGCAGTACTTC
v_gene: TRBV19; j_gene: TRBJ2-7; d_gene: TRBD1; abundance: once; CDR3aa: CASSPGTAYEQYF; CDR3nt: TGTGCCAGTAGTCCCGGGACAGCCTACGAGCAGTACTTC
v_gene: TRBV7-2; j_gene: TRBJ2-2; d_gene: .; abundance: .; CDR3aa: CASSLRWVQRAGELFF; CDR3nt: TGTGCCAGCAGCTTGAGATGGGTGCAGCGAGCCGGGGAGCTGTTTTTT
v_gene: TRBV11-3; j_gene: TRBJ2-3; d_gene: .; abundance: .; CDR3aa: CASSLNLAGRSTDTQYF; CDR3nt: TGTGCCAGCAGCTTAAACCTGGCGGGAAGAAGCACAGATACGCAGTATTTT
v_gene: TRBV29-1; j_gene: TRBJ1-5; d_gene: TRBD1; abundance: .; CDR3aa: CSVGGYRGSNQPQHF; CDR3nt: TGCAGCGTTGGAGGCTACAGGGGGAGCAATCAGCCCCAGCATTTT
v_gene: TRBV7-3; j_gene: TRBJ2-7; d_gene: .; abundance: .; CDR3aa: CASSLRAGFPYEQYF; CDR3nt: TGTGCCAGCAGCTTAAGAGCCGGGTTTCCATACGAGCAGTACTTC
v_gene: TRBV9; j_gene: TRBJ1-6; d_gene: TRBD1; abundance: .; CDR3aa: CASSGQGNSPLHF; CDR3nt: TGTGCCAGCAGCGGACAGGGAAATTCACCCCTCCACTTT
v_gene: TRBV4-1; j_gene: TRBJ2-7; d_gene: TRBD2; abundance: .; CDR3aa: CASSFTTSGASYEQYF; CDR3nt: TGCGCCAGCAGCTTTACCACTAGCGGGGCTTCCTACGAGCAGTACTTC
v_gene: TRBV3-1/TRBV3-2; j_gene: TRBJ2-1; d_gene: TRBD2; abundance: .; CDR3aa: CASSQVGSGSYNEQFF; CDR3nt: TGTGCCAGCAGCCAAGTGGGAAGCGGGAGTTACAATGAGCAGTTCTTC
v_gene: TRBV3-1/TRBV3-2; j_gene: TRBJ2-5; d_gene: .; abundance: .; CDR3aa: CATARSGAEETQYF; CDR3nt: TGTGCCACCGCCCGTTCTGGGGCCGAAGAGACCCAGTACTTC
v_gene: TRBV18; j_gene: TRBJ1-5; d_gene: .; abundance: .; CDR3aa: CASSFFQDQPQHF; CDR3nt: TGTGCCAGCTCCTTTTTCCAGGATCAGCCCCAGCATTTT
v_gene: TRBV7-3; j_gene: TRBJ2-3; d_gene: .; abundance: .; CDR3aa: CASSPHPGHSTDTQYF; CDR3nt: TGTGCCAGCAGCCCCCATCCGGGACACTCCACAGATACGCAGTATTTT
v_gene: TRBV6-5; j_gene: TRBJ1-2; d_gene: TRBD1; abundance: .; CDR3aa: CASSRDRVAYGYTF; CDR3nt: TGTGCCAGCAGCAGGGACAGGGTGGCCTATGGCTACACCTTC
v_gene: TRBV19; j_gene: TRBJ1-2; d_gene: TRBD1; abundance: .; CDR3aa: CASSIGQGASPPGYTF; CDR3nt: TGTGCCAGTAGTATTGGGCAGGGGGCCTCCCCGCCTGGCTACACCTTC
v_gene: TRBV2; j_gene: TRBJ2-5; d_gene: TRBD1; abundance: .; CDR3aa: CASRATTGGQETQYF; CDR3nt: TGTGCCAGCAGGGCAACGACAGGGGGTCAAGAGACCCAGTACTTC
v_gene: TRBV5-8; j_gene: TRBJ2-1; d_gene: .; abundance: .; CDR3aa: CASSFGRLREQFF; CDR3nt: TGTGCCAGCAGCTTTGGGAGGCTCCGTGAGCAGTTCTTC
v_gene: TRBV11-1; j_gene: TRBJ2-3; d_gene: TRBD2; abundance: once; CDR3aa: CASSPSGTHGTDTQYF; CDR3nt: TGTGCCAGCAGTCCCAGCGGGACTCATGGCACAGATACGCAGTATTTT
v_gene: TRBV9; j_gene: TRBJ1-4; d_gene: TRBD1; abundance: .; CDR3aa: CASSPSTGANEKLFF; CDR3nt: TGTGCCAGCAGCCCCTCGACAGGGGCGAATGAAAAACTGTTTTTT
v_gene: TRBV19; j_gene: TRBJ2-2; d_gene: .; abundance: .; CDR3aa: CASSISGSNTGELFF; CDR3nt: TGTGCCAGTAGTATCTCAGGGTCCAACACCGGGGAGCTGTTTTTT
v_gene: TRBV6-5; j_gene: TRBJ2-3; d_gene: TRBD1; abundance: few; CDR3aa: CASSSGQGALDTQYF; CDR3nt: TGTGCCAGCAGTTCCGGACAGGGGGCTTTGGATACGCAGTATTTT
v_gene: TRBV5-1; j_gene: TRBJ1-4; d_gene: TRBD1; abundance: .; CDR3aa: CASTRTGDSYEKLFF; CDR3nt: TGCGCCAGCACGCGTACAGGGGATTCTTATGAAAAACTGTTTTTT
v_gene: TRBV4-2; j_gene: TRBJ2-1; d_gene: TRBD2; abundance: .; CDR3aa: CASSHEAGGPPYNEQFF; CDR3nt: TGTGCCAGCAGCCATGAAGCGGGAGGGCCCCCCTACAATGAGCAGTTCTTC